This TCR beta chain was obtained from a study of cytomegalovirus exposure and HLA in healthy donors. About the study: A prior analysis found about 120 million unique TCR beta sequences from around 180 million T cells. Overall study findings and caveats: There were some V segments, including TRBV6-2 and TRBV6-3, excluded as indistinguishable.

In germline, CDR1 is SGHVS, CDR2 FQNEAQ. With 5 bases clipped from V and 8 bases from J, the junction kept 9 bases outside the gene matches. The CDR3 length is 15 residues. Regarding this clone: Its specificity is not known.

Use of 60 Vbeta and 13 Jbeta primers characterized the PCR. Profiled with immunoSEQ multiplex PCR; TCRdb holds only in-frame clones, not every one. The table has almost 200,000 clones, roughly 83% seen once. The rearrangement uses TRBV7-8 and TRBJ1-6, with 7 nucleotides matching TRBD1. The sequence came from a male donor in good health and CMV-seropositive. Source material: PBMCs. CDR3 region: CASSRRQGADSPLHF. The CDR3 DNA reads TGTGCCAGCAGCCGGAGACAGGGCGCGGATTCACCCCTCCACTTT.